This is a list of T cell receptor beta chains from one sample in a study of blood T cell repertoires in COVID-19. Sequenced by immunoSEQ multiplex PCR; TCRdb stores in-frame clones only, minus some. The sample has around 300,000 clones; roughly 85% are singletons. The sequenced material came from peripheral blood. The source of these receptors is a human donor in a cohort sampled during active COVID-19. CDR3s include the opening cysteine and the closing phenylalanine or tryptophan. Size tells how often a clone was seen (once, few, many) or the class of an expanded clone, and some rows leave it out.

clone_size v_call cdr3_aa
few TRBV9 CASSGSTLDEQFF
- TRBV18 CASSWAGTDGYTF
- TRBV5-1 CASRYGTGNQPQHF
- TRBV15 CATSRDWRQGITNQPQHF
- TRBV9 CASSVGIQGNTEAFF
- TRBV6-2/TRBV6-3 CASSRSQGSNQPQHF
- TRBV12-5 CASGFGANEAFF
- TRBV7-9 CASSLRQAPYGYTF
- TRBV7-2 CASSLVAGGTTDTQYF
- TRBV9 CASSVEAGLTYNEQFF
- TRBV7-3 CASSFGTPINEQFF
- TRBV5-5 CASSLAFLEPQHF
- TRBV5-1 CASSGQGRTEAFF
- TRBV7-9 CASSFWGQGQETQYF
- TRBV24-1 CATSETTAGETQYF
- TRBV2 CASSTGGDTEAFF
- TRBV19 CASSMLQGPLFAF
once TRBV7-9 CASSLGQGSTDTQYF
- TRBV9 CASSAESRGTDTQYF
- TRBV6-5 CASSYISGAVTDTQYF
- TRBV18 CASSPPAGITNYGYTF
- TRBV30 CAWSGGRVSVTEAFF
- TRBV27 CASSSVMNNEKLFF
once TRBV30 CAWSVISTAFTEAFF
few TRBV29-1 CSVGGQGGQPQHF
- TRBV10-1 CASSEDRDRAGEQYF
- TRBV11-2 CASSTTTGSGYGYTF
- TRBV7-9 CAGSLSSYGYTF
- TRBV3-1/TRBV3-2 CASSQVRGRNTGELFF
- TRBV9 CASSVGASGAYNEQFF
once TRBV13 CASSLQTGGYGYTF
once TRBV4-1 CASSPGQGHTEAFF
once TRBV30 CAWSVWEGNEQFF
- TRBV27 CASSLGGLDGYTF
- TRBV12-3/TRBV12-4 CASSWRGGYGYTF
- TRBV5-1 CASSPQGRHPLYEQYF
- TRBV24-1 CATRSTGNTEAFF
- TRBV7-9 CASSPRQDYGYTF
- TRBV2 CASSEQQGYNEQFF
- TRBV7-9 CASSLGLRSTDTQYF
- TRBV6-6 CASSPGQGYTGELFF
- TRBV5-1 CASSFRGGDTEAFF